These T cell receptor beta chains were read from a single sample in a study of cytomegalovirus exposure and HLA in healthy donors. Method: immunoSEQ multiplex PCR; TCRdb's copy keeps in-frame clones and lacks some. The sample has over 100,000 clones, 60% to 80% seen once. The sequenced sample was PBMCs. Every receptor here comes from a male donor in good health and CMV-seropositive. Both conserved end residues are part of each CDR3. The D gene is left open where the match is weak. The size entry is marked missing in some rows and otherwise reads once, few, many or a size class.

>TRBV18|-|TRBJ2-7|-
TGTGCCAGCTCACCCACTAGGGACGAGCAGTACTTC
CASSPTRDEQYF
>TRBV7-9|-|TRBJ2-7|-
TGTTCCAGCAGCTCGGGGGCCTACGAGCAGTACTTC
CSSSSGAYEQYF
>TRBV7-3|-|TRBJ1-1|-
TGTGCCAGCAGCTCACTTGGGCCGAACACTGAAGCTTTCTTT
CASSSLGPNTEAFF
>TRBV29-1|-|TRBJ2-7|-
TGCAGTGTACAAAGGGGTGGGGAGCAGTACTTC
CSVQRGGEQYF
>TRBV19|-|TRBJ1-5|-
TGTGCCAGTAGTGCAAACAGGGTGGGGTTTGGTCAGCCCCAGCATTTT
CASSANRVGFGQPQHF
>TRBV4-1|-|TRBJ1-5|few
TGCGCCAGCAGCCAAGATTTTCCCTACAATCAGCCCCAGCATTTT
CASSQDFPYNQPQHF
>TRBV7-6|TRBD2|TRBJ2-2|-
TGTGCCAGCAGCCGAGGACTAGCGGACGAGTCCGGGGAGCTGTTTTTT
CASSRGLADESGELFF
>TRBV5-5|TRBD2|TRBJ2-7|once
TGTGCCAGCAGCACCGGACTAGCGGAACTCTACGAGCAGTACTTC
CASSTGLAELYEQYF
>TRBV2|-|TRBJ2-3|-
TGTGCCAGCAGCCTCGGAGGGCCCGGAGTAGATACGCAGTATTTT
CASSLGGPGVDTQYF
>TRBV28|-|TRBJ1-4|-
TGTGCCAGCAGTTTACAGGGTCTTAATGAAAAACTGTTTTTT
CASSLQGLNEKLFF
>TRBV7-3|-|TRBJ2-1|few
TGTGCCAGCAGCTTAAGCGCGGGCGGGTACAATGAGCAGTTCTTC
CASSLSAGGYNEQFF
>TRBV2|-|TRBJ2-7|-
TGTGCCAGCAGCTTCTCCTACGAGCAGTACTTC
CASSFSYEQYF
>TRBV6-5|TRBD1|TRBJ2-2|-
TGTGCCAGCAGTTCCCCCCGGGACAGGGGTCGGGGGGAGCTGTTTTTT
CASSSPRDRGRGELFF
>TRBV7-3|TRBD2|TRBJ2-2|-
TGTGCCAGCAGCTTGATAGGACTAGCGGGAGCTGACACCGGGGAGCTGTTTTTT
CASSLIGLAGADTGELFF
>TRBV7-9|TRBD1|TRBJ2-7|-
TGTTCCAGCAGCTTCCCTAGCACAGGGGGCGGCGAGCAGTACTTC
CSSSFPSTGGGEQYF
>TRBV9|-|TRBJ1-4|few
TGTGCCAGCAGCCCAACCGCGGCGGTTGAAAAACTGTTTTTT
CASSPTAAVEKLFF
>TRBV7-9|TRBD2|TRBJ2-1|-
TGTGCCAGCAGCGAAAGCGGGACCCCCAACAATGAGCAGTTCTTC
CASSESGTPNNEQFF
>TRBV7-2|TRBD2|TRBJ2-7|once
TGTGCCAGCAGCTCGGGACTAGCGGGCATTACGGGGCAGTACTTC
CASSSGLAGITGQYF
>TRBV5-1|TRBD1|TRBJ2-1|-
TGCGCCAGCAGCCCGGGACAGGGAAACAATGAGCAGTTCTTC
CASSPGQGNNEQFF
>TRBV28|-|TRBJ1-4|-
TGTGCCAGCAGTTCTCGACAGGAAAAACTGTTTTTT
CASSSRQEKLFF
>TRBV6-1|TRBD1|TRBJ2-5|-
TGTGCCAGCAGTGCAGAGCAGGGGGTGGGGACCCAGTACTTC
CASSAEQGVGTQYF
>TRBV9|TRBD1|TRBJ1-2|few
TGTGCCAGCAGCCCAAGGGACAGTGCTAACTATGGCTACACCTTC
CASSPRDSANYGYTF
>TRBV2|-|TRBJ1-4|-
TGTACCAGCAGTGCCCAGTTAGGAGCAACTAATGAAAAACTGTTTTTT
CTSSAQLGATNEKLFF
>TRBV10-3|TRBD1|TRBJ1-2|-
TGTGCCATCTCTAAACAGGGGGCGCCTGGCTACACCTTC
CAISKQGAPGYTF